This note documents a single T cell receptor beta chain sequence. Its antigen remains unidentified. Researchers partitioned CD4+ cells into CD45RA+ naive and CD45RA-negative memory subsets. The data were taken from a study of shared clonotypes between healthy human individuals. Study-wide results and caveats: Estimated richness was generally greater in naive than memory subsets.

TCRdb's table, derived via immunoSEQ multiplex PCR, lists solely in-frame clones and lacks some. There are 1 million to 1.3 million clones in the sample; around 82% occur only once, and roughly 0.57% lies in the top ten. The CDR3 length is 14 residues. The germline V and J ends were trimmed by 8 bases and 6 bases, with 20 bases remaining between them. Germline lookup yields CDR1 MDHEN and CDR2 SYDVKM. Source material: memory CD4+ T cells from PBMCs. Subset defined: CD45RA-negative fraction. The chain has TRBV28 and TRBJ2-7; D uncertain. This clonotype originated in a man younger than 35 in good health. Some clones in this sample may be carry-over from other donors' samples. This CDR3 is CASRLTRGGAEQYF. CDR3 nucleotides: TGTGCCAGCCGACTGACAAGAGGTGGCGCCGAGCAGTACTTC. Full variable domain (remainder filled in from reference TRBV28 and TRBJ2-7): DVKVTQSSRYLVKRTGEKVFLECVQDMDHENMFWYRQDPGLGLRLIYFSYDVKMKEKGDIPEGYSVSREKKERFSLILESASTNQTSMYLCASRLTRGGAEQYFGPGTRLTVT.